The T cell receptor beta chain under discussion was sequenced for a study of cytomegalovirus exposure and HLA in healthy donors. Study-wide points: Researchers reported in a later analysis that common viral pathogens appeared linked to several top clusters. In vitro checks showed that a few CMV-associated chains really do target CMV antigens.

As concerns this clone: The antigen is undetermined.

Trimming removed 2 bases from V and 4 bases from J; junction bases left unmatched: 3. This CDR3 has 14 amino acids. Germline V gene sequence: CDR1 MNHEY, CDR2 SMNVEV (reference sequence). The PCR ran on 60 Vbeta and 13 Jbeta primers. The repertoire was sequenced with immunoSEQ multiplex PCR; TCRdb's copy has only in-frame clones and lacks some. The data show around 76,000 clones, with around three quarters seen just once and around a tenth held by the top ten. Nominal health characterized the donors when sampled, though unrecorded immune exposures were likely. What was sequenced was PBMCs. This receptor was obtained from a woman between 45 and 65 years old in good health and CMV-seropositive. The V and J genes are TRBV27 and TRBJ2-7; 9 bases fit TRBD1. CDR3 residues: CASSLGTGFYEQYF. The CDR3 coding sequence is TGTGCCAGCAGTTTAGGGACAGGGTTTTACGAGCAGTACTTC.